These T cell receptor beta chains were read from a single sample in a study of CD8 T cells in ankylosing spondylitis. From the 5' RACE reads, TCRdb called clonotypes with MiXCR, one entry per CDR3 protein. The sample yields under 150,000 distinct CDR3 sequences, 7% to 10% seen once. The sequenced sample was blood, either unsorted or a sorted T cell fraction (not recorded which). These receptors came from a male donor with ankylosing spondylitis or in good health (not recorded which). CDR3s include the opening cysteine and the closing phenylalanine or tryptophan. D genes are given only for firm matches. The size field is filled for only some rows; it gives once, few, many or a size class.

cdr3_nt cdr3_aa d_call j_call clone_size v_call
TGTGCCAGCAGTTTCCCCCTGGGGGAGCAGTACTTC CASSFPLGEQYF . TRBJ2-7 many TRBV12-3/TRBV12-4
TGTGCCAGCAGCTTAGCCTGGCGGGAGGATGAGCAGTTCTTC CASSLAWREDEQFF TRBD2 TRBJ2-1 many TRBV7-9
TGCAGTGCTAGAGGATCTGCTAGCAGTGTCTATGAGCAGTTCTTC CSARGSASSVYEQFF . TRBJ2-1 . TRBV20-1
TGCAGTGCTAGGACCTCTCCTCTAGCGGGAGGGCACGAGCAGTACTTC CSARTSPLAGGHEQYF TRBD2 TRBJ2-7 . TRBV20-1
TGTGCCAGCAGTCAGGGGTCTTCAGGCAATCAGCCCCAGCATTTT CASSQGSSGNQPQHF . TRBJ1-5 few TRBV6-1
TGTGCCAGCAGCCCGCAATCTGGGGCAAATTCACCCCTCCACTTT CASSPQSGANSPLHF . TRBJ1-6 few TRBV5-5
TGTGCCAGCAGTGACAGGAACACCGGGGAGCTGTTTTTT CASSDRNTGELFF . TRBJ2-2 many TRBV6-4
TGCAGTGGGAAACCGGGGGATTACTACAATGAGCAGTTCTTC CSGKPGDYYNEQFF . TRBJ2-1 many TRBV20-1
TGTGCCAGCAGCCCTGTGAACACTGAAGCTTTCTTT CASSPVNTEAFF . TRBJ1-1 . TRBV7-9
TGCAGCGTTGACGGCCACAGGGGGGCCACTGAAGCTTTCTTT CSVDGHRGATEAFF TRBD1 TRBJ1-1 many TRBV29-1
TGTGCCAGCAGCCCCCTATTCCGGAACGAGCAGTACTTC CASSPLFRNEQYF . TRBJ2-7 few TRBV5-5